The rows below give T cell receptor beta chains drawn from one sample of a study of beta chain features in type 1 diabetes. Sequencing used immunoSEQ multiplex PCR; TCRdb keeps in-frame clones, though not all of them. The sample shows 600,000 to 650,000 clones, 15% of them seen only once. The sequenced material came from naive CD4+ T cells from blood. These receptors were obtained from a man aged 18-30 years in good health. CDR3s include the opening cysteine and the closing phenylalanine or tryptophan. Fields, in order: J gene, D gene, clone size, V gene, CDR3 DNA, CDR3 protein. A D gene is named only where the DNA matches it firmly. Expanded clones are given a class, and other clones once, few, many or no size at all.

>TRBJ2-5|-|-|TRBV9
TGTGCCAGCAGCGTAGGGATTCAAGAGACCCAGTACTTC
CASSVGIQETQYF
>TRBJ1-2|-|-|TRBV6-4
TGTGCCAGCAGTGAGGGATCAAGCATGTATGGCTACACCTTC
CASSEGSSMYGYTF
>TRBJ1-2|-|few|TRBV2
TGTGCCAGCAGTGACAGTCGTCGGGATGGCTACACCTTC
CASSDSRRDGYTF
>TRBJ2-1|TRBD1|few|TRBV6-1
TGTGCCAGCAGTCCGGACAGGGGGAATGAGCAGTTCTTC
CASSPDRGNEQFF
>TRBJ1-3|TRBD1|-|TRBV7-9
TGTGCCAGCATCCGACCCCAGGGGGTCTCTGGAAACACCATATATTTT
CASIRPQGVSGNTIYF
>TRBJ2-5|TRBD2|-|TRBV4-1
TGCGCCAGCAGCCAAGAGGGTAGCGGGGGAGAGACCCAGTACTTC
CASSQEGSGGETQYF
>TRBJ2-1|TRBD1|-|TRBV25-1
TGTGCCAGCAGTGATACCGACAGGGGGCATGATGGGAATGAGCAGTTCTTC
CASSDTDRGHDGNEQFF
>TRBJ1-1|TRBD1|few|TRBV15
TGTGCCACCAGCAGACGAAACAGGGGCGGTACTGAAGCTTTCTTT
CATSRRNRGGTEAFF
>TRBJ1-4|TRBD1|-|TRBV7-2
TGTGCCAGCAGCTCCACCGGACAGGTTGGGGAAAAACTGTTTTTT
CASSSTGQVGEKLFF
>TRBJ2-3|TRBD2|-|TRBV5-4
TGTGCCAGCAGCACCGGTGTGACTAGCGGAACAGATACGCAGTATTTT
CASSTGVTSGTDTQYF
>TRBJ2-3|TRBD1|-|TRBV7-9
TGTGCCAGCAGCTTAGGGACAGGGCTCACAGATACGCAGTATTTT
CASSLGTGLTDTQYF
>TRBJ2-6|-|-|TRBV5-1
TGCGCCAGCAGCTCATTACAGGGTTTCTCTGGGGCCAACGTCCTGACTTTC
CASSSLQGFSGANVLTF
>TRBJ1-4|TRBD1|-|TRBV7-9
TGTGCCAGCAGCATATGGACAGGACTAAATGAAAAACTGTTTTTT
CASSIWTGLNEKLFF
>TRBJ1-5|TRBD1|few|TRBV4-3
TGCGCCAGCAGCCAAGAGGGACAGGGCTTTGGACAGCCCCAGCATTTT
CASSQEGQGFGQPQHF
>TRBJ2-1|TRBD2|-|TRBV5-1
TGCGCCAGCAGCTCCCTCTCAGGCGGGAGGCACAATGAGCAGTTCTTC
CASSSLSGGRHNEQFF
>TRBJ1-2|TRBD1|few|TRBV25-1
TGTGCCAGCAGTGATCCCGGGACAGGGGGACAGGGAGGCTACACCTTC
CASSDPGTGGQGGYTF
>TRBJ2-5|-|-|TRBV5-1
TGCGCCAGCAGCACTGGCGGGACAAAAGAGACCCAGTACTTC
CASSTGGTKETQYF
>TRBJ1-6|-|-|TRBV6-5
TGTGCCAGCAGAGAGGGGGTGATGAATTCACCCCTCCACTTT
CASREGVMNSPLHF
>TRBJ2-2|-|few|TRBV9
TGTGCCAGCAGCCCAACCCTCTCCGGGGAGCTGTTTTTT
CASSPTLSGELFF
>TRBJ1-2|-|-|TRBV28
TGTGCCAGCAGTTTCGTCCCCCCGGACAGCTACTATGGCTACACCTTC
CASSFVPPDSYYGYTF
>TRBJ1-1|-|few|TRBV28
TGTGCCAGCTGGGTGAACACTGAAGCTTTCTTT
CASWVNTEAFF
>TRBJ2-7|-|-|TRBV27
TGTGCCAGCAGTTCCCCCCCGGGGAGACCTCCCTACGAGCAGTACTTC
CASSSPPGRPPYEQYF
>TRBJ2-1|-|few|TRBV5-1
TGCGCCAGCAGCACGGAAGGCAATGAGCAGTTCTTC
CASSTEGNEQFF
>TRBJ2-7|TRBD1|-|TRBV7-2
TGTGCCAGCAGCTCCTCGAGGGGGCTGTTCTACGAGCAGTACTTC
CASSSSRGLFYEQYF
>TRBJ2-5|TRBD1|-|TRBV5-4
TGTGCCAGCAGCTCGGCCGGGACAGGAAAAGAGACCCAGTACTTC
CASSSAGTGKETQYF
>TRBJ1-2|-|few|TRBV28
TGTGCCAGCAGTTCCCGGAGGAGGGCCCACTATGGCTACACCTTC
CASSSRRRAHYGYTF
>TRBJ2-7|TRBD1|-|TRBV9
TGTGCCAGCAGCAAGGGACAGGGGGGAGACGAGCAGTACTTC
CASSKGQGGDEQYF
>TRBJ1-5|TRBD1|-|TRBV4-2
TGTGCCAGCAGCCCCCGCAAACACTACAGGGGGAATCAGCCCCAGCATTTT
CASSPRKHYRGNQPQHF
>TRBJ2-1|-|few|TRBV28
TGTGCCAGCAGTTTAACGTCCTATGAGCAGTTCTTC
CASSLTSYEQFF
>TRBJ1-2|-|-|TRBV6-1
TGTGCCAGCAGTGTAAAGCCTAACTATGGCTACACCTTC
CASSVKPNYGYTF
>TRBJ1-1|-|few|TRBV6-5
TGTGCCAGCAGTCCACGGGGGGCATCGAACACTGAAGCTTTCTTT
CASSPRGASNTEAFF
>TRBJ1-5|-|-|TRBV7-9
TGTGCCAGCAGTCGATCCCAGGGAAGAGATCAGCCCCAGCATTTT
CASSRSQGRDQPQHF
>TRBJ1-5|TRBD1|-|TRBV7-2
TGTGCCAGCAGCTTCGCGGACAGGGGGGTTCAGCCCCAGCATTTT
CASSFADRGVQPQHF
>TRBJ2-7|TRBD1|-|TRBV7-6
TGTGCCAGCAGCTCCCAACCGGGACAGATCTACGAGCAGTACTTC
CASSSQPGQIYEQYF
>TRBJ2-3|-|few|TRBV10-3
TGTGCCATCAGAGGGACACTCGAGAGCACAGATACGCAGTATTTT
CAIRGTLESTDTQYF
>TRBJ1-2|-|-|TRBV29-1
TGCAGCGTTGCGACAGGAACTAACTATGGCTACACCTTC
CSVATGTNYGYTF
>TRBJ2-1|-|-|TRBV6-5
TGTGCCAGCAGTTATTTGGGGGGTTTGGTCTTC
CASSYLGGLVF
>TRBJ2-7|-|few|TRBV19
TGTGCCAGTATTGGGTCGGACAGCGTCGTCTTC
CASIGSDSVVF
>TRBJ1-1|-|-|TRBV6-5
TGTGCCAGCAGGCCCGGGGGGACGGCTGAAGCTTTCTTT
CASRPGGTAEAFF
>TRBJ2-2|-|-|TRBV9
TGTGCCAGCAGCGTGCAAGCGGACGCGAACACCGGGGAGCTGTTTTTT
CASSVQADANTGELFF
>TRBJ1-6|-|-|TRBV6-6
TGTGCCAGCAGGACAGAATTAAATAATTCACCCCTCCACTTT
CASRTELNNSPLHF
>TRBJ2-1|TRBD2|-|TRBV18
TGTGCCAGCTCACCACGTCTACTAGCGGGGGGCAATGAGCAGTTCTTC
CASSPRLLAGGNEQFF
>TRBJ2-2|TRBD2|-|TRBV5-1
TGCGCCAGCAGCTATAGCGGGACTAGCGCCGGGGAGCTGTTTTTT
CASSYSGTSAGELFF
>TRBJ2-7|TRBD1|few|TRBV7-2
TGTGCCAGCAGCCTTAACAGGGGGGCCTACGAGCAGTACTTC
CASSLNRGAYEQYF
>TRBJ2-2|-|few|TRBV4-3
TGCGCCAGCAGCCGAGACACCGGGGAGCTGTTTTTT
CASSRDTGELFF
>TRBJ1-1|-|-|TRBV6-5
TGTGCCAGCAATCTCCGGGGGTTGAACACTGAAGCTTTCTTT
CASNLRGLNTEAFF
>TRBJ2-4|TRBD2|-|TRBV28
TGTGCCAGCAGCTCCGGGGGGACGGCCAAAAACATTCAGTACTTC
CASSSGGTAKNIQYF
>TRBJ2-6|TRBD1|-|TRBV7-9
TGTGCCAGCAGCCAGGACAGGACCTCTGGGGCCAACGTCCTGACTTTC
CASSQDRTSGANVLTF
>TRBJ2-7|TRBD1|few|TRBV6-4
TGTGCCAGCAGTCCGGGACAGGGGTCCTACGAGCAGTACTTC
CASSPGQGSYEQYF
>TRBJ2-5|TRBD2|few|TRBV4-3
TGCGCCAGCAGCCAAGGACCAGCGGGGGGCCAAGAGACCCAGTACTTC
CASSQGPAGGQETQYF